The 8 T cell receptor beta chains in this list originate from one sample, sequenced in a study of T cell responses to AZD1222 COVID-19 vaccine (dated by TCRdb to the early 2020s). The protocol used for the library was the immunoSEQ multiplex PCR assay. Sourced from immuneACCESS, this table was stored by TCRdb with only in-frame sequences that have V and J called. A share of the clones is absent; for the studies checked, an unresolved V gene accounts for under half, and the remainder has no known explanation. The sample contains 150,000 or so clones, roughly 90% of them found a single time. Approximately 1.5% of the sample belongs to the ten largest clones. What the time point label conveys for this sample: baseline before first vaccination. This sample comprised peripheral blood, obtained on day 0 of AZD1222 vaccination. These TCRs come from an adult in good health.

This chain connects TRBV27 to TRBJ1-6; D perhaps matches TRBD1 (6 bases). CDR3 size: 14 residues. V lost 3 bases to trimming and J lost 10 bases, with 13 bases between them. Per the germline V gene, CDR1 is MNHEY and CDR2 is SMNVEV (reference sequence). The CDR3: CASSFRQVISPLHF. As DNA, the CDR3 is TGTGCCAGCAGTTTCCGACAGGTGATCTCACCCCTCCACTTT.

The chain couples TRBV27 to TRBJ2-7, with D uncertain. V lost 5 bases to trimming and J lost 6 bases, with 11 bases between them. This CDR3 has 12 amino acids. From germline, CDR1 is MNHEY and CDR2 SMNVEV (reference sequence). For the CDR3, the DNA is TGTGCCAGCAGTGGGGTTTGGGGCGAGCAGTACTTC. Protein: CASSGVWGEQYF.

The chain employs TRBV7-2 and TRBJ1-2; 8 bases fit TRBD1. CDR1 and CDR2 from the germline V gene are SGHTA and FQGNSA. Trimming took 5 bases from V and 6 from J; bases not matched to a gene: 14. This CDR3 has 16 amino acids. The CDR3 is CASSPGGQGALDGYTF. CDR3 DNA sequence: TGTGCCAGCAGCCCGGGAGGACAGGGAGCTTTAGATGGCTACACCTTC.

The rearrangement joins TRBV18 to TRBJ1-2; D is possibly TRBD1 (6 bases). Per the germline V gene, CDR1 is KGHSH and CDR2 is LQKENI. V dropped 3 bases and J dropped 4 bases, with 9 bases sitting between them. The length of the CDR3 is 13 residues. In DNA, the CDR3 is TGTGCCAGCTCACCGGACAGCCTCTATGGCTACACCTTC. Amino acids: CASSPDSLYGYTF.

V usage is TRBV27 and J usage is TRBJ2-1; the D is unclear. The CDR3 is made up of 16 amino acids. Trimming left V 6 bases short and J 0 bases short, with 15 bases between. Germline lookup yields CDR1 MNHEY and CDR2 SMNVEV (reference sequence). CDR3 coding DNA: TGTGCCAGCAGACCGCAGTTCTTCTACTCCTACAATGAGCAGTTCTTC. Translation: CASRPQFFYSYNEQFF.

This clone has just one count. V is TRBV6-2 or TRBV6-3 and J is TRBJ2-7, with TRBD2 matching over 7 bases. Germline loops: CDR1 MNHEY, CDR2 SVGEGT. J gave up 3 bases and V 2 bases, and 10 bases lay outside the gene matches. The CDR3 is 16 residues long. CDR3 region: CASSYTTAGIDYEQYF. DNA for the CDR3: TGTGCCAGCAGTTACACTACAGCGGGGATAGACTACGAGCAGTACTTC.

CDR3 loop: CASSLDRQRETQYF. The CDR3 DNA sequence: TGTGCCAGCAGCTTAGACAGGCAGCGAGAGACCCAGTACTTC. The gene calls are TRBV7-2 and TRBJ2-5, with TRBD1 as a possible D gene (5 bases). The length of the CDR3 is 14 residues. Germline V CDR1 and CDR2: SGHTA, FQGNSA. V was trimmed by 1 base and J by 4 bases, leaving 10 bases between them.

The chain combines TRBV29-1 with TRBJ1-3; the D gene is possibly TRBD1 (6 bases). CDR3 size: 12 residues. Germline lookup yields CDR1 SQVTM and CDR2 ANQGSEA. Trimming left V 2 bases short and J 4 bases short, with 6 bases between. CDR3 amino acids: CSVEQGGNTIYF. In DNA form, the CDR3 reads TGCAGCGTTGAACAGGGGGGAAACACCATATATTTT.